Listed below are T cell receptor beta chains from one sample, sequenced in a study of blood T cell repertoires in COVID-19. Libraries were prepared by immunoSEQ multiplex PCR; TCRdb keeps only in-frame clonotypes and omits some of them. The repertoire includes about 480,000 clones, roughly 90% of them detected once, and 1.8% sits in the top ten. Material: PBMCs or T cells enriched from blood (not recorded which). Receptors were obtained from a woman aged 40 to 55 who had recovered from COVID-19. The CDR3 runs from the conserved cysteine through the conserved F or W. Each record gives: D gene, J gene, clone size, V gene, CDR3 length, CDR3 protein, CDR3 DNA. D genes are given only for firm matches. Expanded clones get a size class; other rows say once, few or many, or leave the size out.

D: NA; J: TRBJ1-2; size: NA; V: TRBV5-5; length: 17; CDR3: CASSLTHRAPAFDGYTF; DNA: TGTGCCAGCAGCCTTACCCACAGGGCTCCGGCCTTCGATGGCTACACCTTC
D: NA; J: TRBJ2-7; size: NA; V: TRBV3-1/TRBV3-2; length: 14; CDR3: CASSPGTLYYEQYF; DNA: TGTGCCAGCAGCCCCGGGACACTCTACTACGAGCAGTACTTC
D: NA; J: TRBJ2-7; size: NA; V: TRBV12-3/TRBV12-4; length: 13; CDR3: CASSTHRAYEQYF; DNA: TGTGCCAGCAGCACGCACAGGGCGTACGAGCAGTACTTC
D: NA; J: TRBJ2-4; size: NA; V: TRBV25-1; length: 11; CDR3: CASSPGRGLYF; DNA: TGTGCCAGCTCTCCTGGCAGGGGTCTGTACTTC
D: TRBD1; J: TRBJ2-3; size: NA; V: TRBV19; length: 14; CDR3: CASTEQGAVDTQYF; DNA: TGTGCCAGTACCGAACAGGGGGCTGTAGATACGCAGTATTTT
D: NA; J: TRBJ1-4; size: NA; V: TRBV18; length: 14; CDR3: CASSTGATNEKLFF; DNA: TGTGCCAGCTCTACGGGTGCAACTAATGAAAAACTGTTTTTT
D: NA; J: TRBJ2-5; size: NA; V: TRBV9; length: 16; CDR3: CASSPGVWGIQGTQYF; DNA: TGTGCCAGCAGCCCAGGGGTGTGGGGGATCCAGGGGACCCAGTACTTC
D: TRBD2; J: TRBJ2-7; size: NA; V: TRBV10-1; length: 15; CDR3: CASSESTSGGYEQYF; DNA: TGCGCCAGCAGTGAGTCGACTAGCGGGGGCTACGAGCAGTACTTC
D: TRBD1; J: TRBJ2-5; size: NA; V: TRBV2; length: 15; CDR3: CASSWAGQGVETQYF; DNA: TGTGCCAGCAGCTGGGCGGGACAGGGCGTAGAGACCCAGTACTTC
D: TRBD2; J: TRBJ2-3; size: NA; V: TRBV19; length: 16; CDR3: CASRGQLAGERDTQYF; DNA: TGTGCCAGTAGGGGCCAACTAGCGGGAGAGAGGGATACGCAGTATTTT
D: NA; J: TRBJ2-7; size: once; V: TRBV5-1; length: 11; CDR3: CASSSTGEQYF; DNA: TGCGCCAGCAGCTCAACGGGGGAGCAGTACTTC
D: NA; J: TRBJ2-7; size: NA; V: TRBV7-9; length: 15; CDR3: CASSLALGAAYEQYF; DNA: TGTGCCAGCAGCTTAGCGCTAGGGGCGGCCTACGAGCAGTACTTC
D: NA; J: TRBJ2-1; size: NA; V: TRBV20-1; length: 14; CDR3: CSASTGSSYNEQFF; DNA: TGCAGTGCTAGTACAGGGTCTTCCTACAATGAGCAGTTCTTC
D: TRBD2; J: TRBJ2-2; size: NA; V: TRBV5-1; length: 15; CDR3: CASSLDGRENGELFF; DNA: TGCGCCAGCAGCCTGGATGGGAGGGAGAACGGGGAGCTGTTTTTT
D: TRBD1; J: TRBJ2-7; size: NA; V: TRBV3-1/TRBV3-2; length: 9; CDR3: CASEQGRHF; DNA: TGTGCCAGCGAACAGGGGCGACACTTC
D: TRBD1; J: TRBJ2-5; size: once; V: TRBV6-5; length: 15; CDR3: CASSYSGQGGETQYF; DNA: TGTGCCAGCAGTTACTCGGGACAGGGCGGGGAGACCCAGTACTTC
D: TRBD1; J: TRBJ2-2; size: NA; V: TRBV6-2/TRBV6-3; length: 15; CDR3: CASSYRDSIAGELFF; DNA: TGTGCCAGCAGTTATCGGGACAGCATCGCCGGGGAGCTGTTTTTT
D: TRBD1; J: TRBJ1-3; size: NA; V: TRBV5-1; length: 15; CDR3: CASRPSGTAGNTIYF; DNA: TGCGCCAGCCGCCCATCCGGGACAGCTGGAAACACCATATATTTT
D: NA; J: TRBJ2-3; size: NA; V: TRBV2; length: 14; CDR3: CASSEWTATDTQYF; DNA: TGTGCCAGCAGTGAGTGGACAGCCACAGATACGCAGTATTTT
D: TRBD1; J: TRBJ2-7; size: NA; V: TRBV19; length: 14; CDR3: CASSPGTGSYEQYF; DNA: TGTGCCAGTAGTCCCGGGACAGGTAGCTACGAGCAGTACTTC